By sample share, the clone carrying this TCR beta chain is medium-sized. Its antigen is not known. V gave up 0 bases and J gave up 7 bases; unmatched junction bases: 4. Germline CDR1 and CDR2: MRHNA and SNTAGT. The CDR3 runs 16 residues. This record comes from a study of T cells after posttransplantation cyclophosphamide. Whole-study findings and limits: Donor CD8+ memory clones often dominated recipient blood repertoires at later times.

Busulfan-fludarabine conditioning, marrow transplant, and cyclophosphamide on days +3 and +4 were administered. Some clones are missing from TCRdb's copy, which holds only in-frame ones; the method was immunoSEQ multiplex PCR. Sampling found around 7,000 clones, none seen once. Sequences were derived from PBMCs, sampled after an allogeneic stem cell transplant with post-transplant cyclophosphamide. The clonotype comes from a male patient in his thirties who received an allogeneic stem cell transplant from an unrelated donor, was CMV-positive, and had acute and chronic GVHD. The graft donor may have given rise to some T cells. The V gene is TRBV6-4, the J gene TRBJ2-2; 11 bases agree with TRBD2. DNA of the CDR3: TGTGCCAGCAGTGACTCCCCTAGCGGGAGGTTCGGGGAGCTGTTTTTT. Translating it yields CASSDSPSGRFGELFF.